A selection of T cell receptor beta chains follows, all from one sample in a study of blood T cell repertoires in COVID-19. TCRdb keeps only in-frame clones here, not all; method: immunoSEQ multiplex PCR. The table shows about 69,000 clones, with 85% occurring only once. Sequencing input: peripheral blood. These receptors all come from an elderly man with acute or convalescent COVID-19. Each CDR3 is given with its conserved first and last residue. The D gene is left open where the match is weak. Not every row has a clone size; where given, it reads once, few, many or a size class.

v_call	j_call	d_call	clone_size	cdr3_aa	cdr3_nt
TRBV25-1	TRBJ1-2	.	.	CASSEYGQVGGYTF	TGTGCCAGCAGTGAATATGGACAAGTTGGGGGCTACACCTTC
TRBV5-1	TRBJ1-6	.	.	CASHRGGDSNNSPLHF	TGCGCCAGCCATCGCGGGGGAGACAGCAATAATTCACCCCTCCACTTT
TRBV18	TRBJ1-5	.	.	CASSPSGGRANQPQHF	TGTGCCAGCTCACCATCAGGAGGCCGGGCCAATCAGCCCCAGCATTTT
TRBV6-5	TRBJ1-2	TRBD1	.	CASSYSRQGFYGYTF	TGTGCCAGCAGTTACTCGAGACAGGGGTTTTATGGCTACACCTTC
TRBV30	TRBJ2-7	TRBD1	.	CAWSQGASYEQYF	TGTGCCTGGTCGCAGGGGGCGTCCTACGAGCAGTACTTC
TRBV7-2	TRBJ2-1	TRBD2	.	CASSPLGLAGNEQFF	TGTGCCAGCAGCCCTCTTGGACTAGCGGGCAATGAGCAGTTCTTC
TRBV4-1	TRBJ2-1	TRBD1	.	CASSHMTGGRSYNEQFF	TGCGCCAGCAGCCACATGACAGGGGGCCGGTCCTACAATGAGCAGTTCTTC
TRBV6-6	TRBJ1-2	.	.	CASSSFRINYGYTF	TGTGCCAGCAGTTCCTTCAGGATTAACTATGGCTACACCTTC
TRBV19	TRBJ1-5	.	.	CASSPQASNQPQHF	TGTGCCAGTAGTCCACAGGCTAGCAATCAGCCCCAGCATTTT
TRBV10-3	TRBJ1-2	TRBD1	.	CAISATGGAGYGYTF	TGTGCCATCAGTGCCACAGGGGGCGCCGGCTATGGCTACACCTTC
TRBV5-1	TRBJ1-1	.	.	CASSSLGGGTEAFF	TGCGCCAGCAGCTCCCTTGGGGGAGGCACTGAAGCTTTCTTT
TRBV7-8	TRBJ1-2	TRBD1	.	CASSSAGTGYGYTF	TGTGCCAGCAGCTCGGCCGGGACAGGGTACGGCTACACCTTC
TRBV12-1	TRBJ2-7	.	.	CASSFIAGEGEQYF	TGTGCCAGCAGCTTTATAGCGGGAGAGGGCGAGCAGTACTTC
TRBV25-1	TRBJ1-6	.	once	CASSVSSGNSPLHF	TGTGCCAGCAGTGTCAGTTCGGGGAATTCACCCCTCCACTTT
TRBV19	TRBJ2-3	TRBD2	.	CASSSPGTSGTDTQYF	TGTGCCAGTAGTTCTCCCGGGACTAGCGGCACAGATACGCAGTATTTT
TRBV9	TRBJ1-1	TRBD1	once	CASSPGQGYTEAFF	TGTGCCAGCAGCCCGGGACAGGGATACACTGAAGCTTTCTTT
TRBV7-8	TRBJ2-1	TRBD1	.	CASSLTGTGYNEQFF	TGTGCCAGCAGCTTGACCGGGACAGGGTATAATGAGCAGTTCTTC
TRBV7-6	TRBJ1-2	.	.	CASSLSYEGSGRSSGYTF	TGTGCCAGCAGCTTATCCTACGAGGGCAGCGGTAGAAGTAGCGGCTACACCTTC
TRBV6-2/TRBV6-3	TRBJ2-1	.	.	CASSYSNARGEQFF	TGTGCCAGCAGTTACTCGAACGCTCGGGGTGAGCAGTTCTTC
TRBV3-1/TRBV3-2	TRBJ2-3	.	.	CASRRQDSTDTQYF	TGTGCCAGCAGACGACAGGATAGCACAGATACGCAGTATTTT